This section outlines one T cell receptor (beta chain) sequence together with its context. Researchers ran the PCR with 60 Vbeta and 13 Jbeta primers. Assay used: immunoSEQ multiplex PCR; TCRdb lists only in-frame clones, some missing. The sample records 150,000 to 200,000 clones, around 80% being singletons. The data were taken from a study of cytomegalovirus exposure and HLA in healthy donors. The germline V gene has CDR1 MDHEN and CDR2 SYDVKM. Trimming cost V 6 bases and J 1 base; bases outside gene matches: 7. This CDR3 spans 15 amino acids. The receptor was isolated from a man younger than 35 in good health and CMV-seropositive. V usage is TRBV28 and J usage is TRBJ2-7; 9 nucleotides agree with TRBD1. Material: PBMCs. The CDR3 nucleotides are TGTGCCAGCAGGTCCACAGGGGGCCGATCCTACGAGCAGTACTTC. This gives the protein CASRSTGGRSYEQYF.